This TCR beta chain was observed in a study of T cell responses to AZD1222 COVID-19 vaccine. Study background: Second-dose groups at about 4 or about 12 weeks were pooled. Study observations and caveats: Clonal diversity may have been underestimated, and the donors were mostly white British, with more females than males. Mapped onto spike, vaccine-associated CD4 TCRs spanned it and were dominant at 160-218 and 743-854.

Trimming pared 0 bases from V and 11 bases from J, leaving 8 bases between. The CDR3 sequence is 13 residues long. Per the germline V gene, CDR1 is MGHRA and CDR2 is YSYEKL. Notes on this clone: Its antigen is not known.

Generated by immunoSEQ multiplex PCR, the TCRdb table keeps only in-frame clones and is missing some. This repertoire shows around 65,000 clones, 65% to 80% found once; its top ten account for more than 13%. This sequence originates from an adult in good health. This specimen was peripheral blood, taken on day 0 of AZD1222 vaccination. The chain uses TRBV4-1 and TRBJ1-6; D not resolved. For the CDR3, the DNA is TGCGCCAGCAGCCAAGATGCCCGGCCACCCCTCCACTTT. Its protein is CASSQDARPPLHF.